The 28 T cell receptor beta chains presented below share a single source sample, sequenced in a study of T-cell memory formation after mild COVID-19. TCRdb passed the 5' RACE reads through MiXCR, listing each CDR3 protein once. The sample includes roughly 140,000 distinct CDR3 sequences, more than 13% of them seen just once. Sequenced material: PBMCs or a T cell subset sorted from them (not recorded which). The receptors were gathered from an adult woman who had mild COVID-19 (a few samples of this study predate the infection). Cell type and time point are not known.

V and J are TRBV20-1 and TRBJ2-7; no firm D call. The germline CDR1 and CDR2 sequences are DFQATT and SNEGSKA (reference sequence). V was cut by 7 bases and J by 0 bases, with 13 bases left in between. The CDR3 spans 13 residues. CDR3 sequence reads: CSVDQGLSYEQYF. The DNA for the CDR3 is TGCAGTGTCGATCAAGGCCTCTCCTACGAGCAGTACTTC.

This clonotype was seen more than once but under ten times. This sequence joins TRBV6-2 or TRBV6-3 and TRBJ1-1; D is unclear. This CDR3 is built from 14 residues. In germline, CDR1 is MNHEY, CDR2 SVGEGT. The V end lost 0 bases, the J end lost 2 bases, and 7 bases lay between the germline ends. The CDR3 DNA reads TGTGCCAGCAGTTACTCGTCAATAAACACTGAAGCTTTCTTT. This encodes CASSYSSINTEAFF.

This chain uses TRBV12-3 or TRBV12-4 with TRBJ1-6; D is unresolved. This CDR3 has 19 amino acids. V lost 5 bases and J lost 0, with 20 bases in between. The CDR3 is CASSPGPDLTVSYNSPLHF. CDR3 sequence (DNA): TGTGCCAGCAGTCCCGGCCCCGACCTTACCGTCTCCTATAATTCACCCCTCCACTTT.

This clonotype was detected only a few times. The rearrangement uses TRBV7-6 and TRBJ2-7; 7 bases agree with TRBD2. Trimming cost V 1 base and J 7 bases; bases outside gene matches: 13. The CDR3 length is 16 residues. Germline CDR1 is SGHVS and CDR2 is FNYEAQ. DNA of the CDR3: TGTGCCAGCAGCTTAGGTCGGGAGGACTATCCTAAGGAGCAGTACTTC. Protein sequence: CASSLGREDYPKEQYF.

This clonotype was recorded at least ten times. V usage is TRBV3-1 and J usage is TRBJ2-1; D may be TRBD2 (6 bases). The CDR3 has 18 amino acids. CDR1 is LGHDT and CDR2 is YNNKEL in the germline V gene (reference sequence). Trimming took off 0 bases at V and 4 bases at J, with 19 bases between the two ends. The CDR3 DNA is TGTGCCAGCAGCCAAGATTCCCTGGTCGGGGGATCTTACAATGAGCAGTTCTTC. Its translation is CASSQDSLVGGSYNEQFF.

This chain uses TRBV20-1 with TRBJ1-2; no firm D call. The CDR3 length is 13 residues. Trimming cost V 7 bases and J 4 bases, with 16 bases left between them. Germline lookup yields CDR1 DFQATT and CDR2 SNEGSKA (reference sequence). The CDR3 loop is CSGAPWDAYGYTF. The CDR3 DNA reads TGCAGTGGGGCACCATGGGATGCCTATGGCTACACCTTC.

This clonotype was picked up a small number of times. This chain uses TRBV5-6 with TRBJ2-7; D ambiguous. The CDR3 spans 14 residues. Per germline, CDR1 SGHDT and CDR2 YYEEEE. V was clipped by 2 bases and J by 6 bases, with 15 bases between them. The CDR3 region has the DNA TGTGCCAGCAGCTTATCTCCACTCCTCGCCGAGCAGTACTTC. This codes for CASSLSPLLAEQYF.

In nucleotides, the CDR3 is TGTGCCGCCAGTTTGGGCATTGAGCAGTTCTTC. Its protein is CAASLGIEQFF. The rearrangement uses TRBV19 and TRBJ2-1; D unresolved. Per the germline V gene, CDR1 is LNHDA and CDR2 is SQIVND (reference sequence). The ends were cut back, 11 bases at V and 9 bases at J, with 14 bases in the middle. The CDR3 sequence is 11 residues long.

V usage is TRBV11-3 and J usage is TRBJ2-3; possibly TRBD2 for D (6 bases). This CDR3 comprises 15 residues. Trimming left V 2 bases short and J 2 bases short, with 11 bases between. Per germline, CDR1 SGHNT and CDR2 YENEEA. The CDR3 loop reads CASSLYREYTDTQYF. The DNA for the CDR3 is TGTGCCAGCAGCTTATATCGGGAGTACACAGATACGCAGTATTTT.

This rearrangement joins TRBV7-6 to TRBJ1-2; D is unresolved. The CDR3 consists of 14 residues. Trimming shortened V by 5 bases and J by 2 bases, and 12 bases separated the two germline ends. CDR1 and CDR2 (germline): SGHVS, FNYEAQ. CDR3 amino acids: CASSPGVGNYGYTF. As DNA, the CDR3 is TGTGCCAGCAGCCCTGGAGTTGGGAACTATGGCTACACCTTC.

This clonotype was seen at least ten times. The rearrangement joins TRBV20-1 to TRBJ2-7, with TRBD2 matching over 8 bases. V was clipped by 4 bases and J by 2 bases; unmatched bases: 7. CDR1 and CDR2 from the germline V gene are DFQATT and SNEGSKA (reference sequence). The CDR3 length is 14 residues. CDR3 sequence reads: CSATGSGMTYEQYF. In DNA form, the CDR3 reads TGCAGTGCTACGGGTAGCGGGATGACCTACGAGCAGTACTTC.

This clonotype was seen more than once but under ten times. The chain recombines TRBV12-3 or TRBV12-4 with TRBJ1-5, with 8 bases lining up with TRBD1. CDR3 size: 18 residues. The ends lost 4 bases at V and 2 bases at J; junction bases unmatched: 13. In DNA form, the CDR3 reads TGTGCCAGCAGTTGGGCGTCGACAGGGGAGGGCGGCAATCAGCCCCAGCATTTT. As protein: CASSWASTGEGGNQPQHF.

The gene calls are TRBV6-5 and TRBJ1-1; 9 nucleotides line up with TRBD1. V lost 6 bases, J lost 4 bases, and 12 bases stayed unmatched. Germline V gene sequence: CDR1 MNHEY, CDR2 SVGAGI. CDR3 size: 16 residues. The CDR3 reads CASSRAGTGFITEAFF. Written as DNA, the CDR3 is TGTGCCAGCAGCCGGGCCGGGACAGGGTTCATCACTGAAGCTTTCTTT.

The chain links TRBV5-1 to TRBJ1-1; the D is unclear. Trimming took off 4 bases at V and 4 bases at J, with 11 bases between the two ends. CDR1 is SGHRS and CDR2 is YFSETQ in the germline V gene. This CDR3 is 13 amino acids long. CDR3 amino acids: CASSIGPGTEAFF. In DNA, the CDR3 is TGCGCCAGCAGCATTGGACCGGGCACTGAAGCTTTCTTT.

There are a few counts of this clonotype. This rearrangement joins TRBV27 to TRBJ2-7, with 9 bases identical to TRBD1. Germline CDR1 MNHEY, CDR2 SMNVEV (reference sequence). The junction had 11 bases not matched to a gene; V was cut back by 2 bases and J by 6 bases. This CDR3 spans 16 amino acids. The CDR3 spells CASSLLSGQGQFEQYF. The DNA of the CDR3 is TGTGCCAGCAGTTTACTCTCGGGACAGGGTCAATTCGAGCAGTACTTC.

DNA for the CDR3: TGTGCCAGCAGCTTAACGGGACAGAACTATGGCTACACCTTC. This codes for CASSLTGQNYGYTF. J is TRBJ1-2 and V is TRBV7-9; 7 bases agree with TRBD1. The junction had 2 bases not matched to a gene; V was cut back by 2 bases and J by 2 bases. This CDR3 spans 14 amino acids. Per germline, CDR1 SEHNR and CDR2 FQNEAQ (reference sequence).

The chain recombines TRBV19 with TRBJ2-7; possibly TRBD2 for D (6 bases). V was trimmed by 0 bases and J by 1 base, leaving 13 bases between them. This CDR3 is 16 amino acids long. From germline, CDR1 is LNHDA and CDR2 SQIVND (reference sequence). CDR3 residues: CASSIDLASLSYEQYF. CDR3 sequence (DNA): TGTGCCAGTAGTATAGATCTAGCGTCCCTTTCCTACGAGCAGTACTTC.

In its sample, this clonotype was seen a few times. J is TRBJ1-1 and V is TRBV11-2; no clear D gene. V lost 4 bases, J lost 6 bases, and 6 bases lay in between. The germline gives CDR1 SGHAT, CDR2 FQNNGV. The CDR3 is 11 amino acids. The CDR3 DNA is TGTGCCAGCAGCTCCGACTCTGAAGCTTTCTTT. It specifies CASSSDSEAFF.

This clonotype was counted only a few times. The chain links TRBV7-9 to TRBJ2-1, with unresolved D. The CDR3 is 10 residues long. The V end lost 8 bases, the J end lost 6 bases, and 5 bases lay between the germline ends. Germline values: CDR1 SEHNR, CDR2 FQNEAQ (reference sequence). In DNA form, the CDR3 reads TGTGCCAGCGAAGGCAATGAGCAGTTCTTC. Translated: CASEGNEQFF.

V usage is TRBV7-9 and J usage is TRBJ2-7, with 7 positions matching TRBD1. V shed 4 bases, J shed 5 bases, and the junction held 8 bases outside the gene matches. This CDR3 has 14 amino acids. Germline V gene sequence: CDR1 SEHNR, CDR2 FQNEAQ (reference sequence). CDR3 protein: CASSSVKGADEQYF. The CDR3 coding sequence is TGTGCCAGCAGCTCCGTGAAGGGGGCCGACGAGCAGTACTTC.

The rearrangement links TRBV4-1 to TRBJ1-4; no clear D. The CDR3 length is 15 residues. Germline-derived CDR1 and CDR2 are MGHRA and YSYEKL. V gave up 0 bases and J gave up 8 bases, with 13 bases separating them. CDR3 in amino acids: CASSQEMSIREKLFF. The CDR3 DNA reads TGCGCCAGCAGCCAAGAAATGTCTATTCGGGAAAAACTGTTTTTT.

This clonotype was seen more than once but under ten times. The chain carries TRBV14 and TRBJ2-5; D possibly corresponds to TRBD1 (6 bases). V lost 4 bases and J 3 bases, leaving 18 bases between the germline ends. CDR1 and CDR2 (germline): SGHDN, FVKESK. The CDR3 runs to 16 residues. Written as DNA, the CDR3 is TGTGCCAGCAGCCTTGACAGGTTGTCCCCTAAAGAGACCCAGTACTTC. This encodes CASSLDRLSPKETQYF.

This clonotype was counted a few times. This chain's CDR3 is CASSVTSGLYEQYF. The CDR3 DNA reads as TGTGCCAGCAGTGTGACTAGCGGCCTCTACGAGCAGTACTTC. The rearrangement joins TRBV2 to TRBJ2-7, with 9 bases matching TRBD2. CDR3 length equals 14 residues. J was trimmed by 3 bases and V by 4 bases; bases with no gene match: 4. The V gene's germline CDR1 is SNHLY and CDR2 FYNNEI.

This clonotype was seen a few times. V gene TRBV20-1 combines with J gene TRBJ2-1, with D tentatively TRBD2 (6 bases). Germline V lookup: CDR1 DFQATT, CDR2 SNEGSKA (reference sequence). The CDR3 covers 16 residues. V gave up 0 bases and J gave up 0 bases, with 12 bases separating them. The CDR3 region has the DNA TGCAGTGCTAGAGATCTGGAGGGAGGCTCCTACAATGAGCAGTTCTTC. This sequence encodes CSARDLEGGSYNEQFF.

This clonotype has just a few counts. The V call is TRBV15, the J call TRBJ2-3; 9 bases agree with TRBD2. Germline CDR1 is LNHNV and CDR2 is YYDKDF (reference sequence). The trim removed 3 bases at V and 3 bases at J, leaving 4 bases unmatched. The CDR3 extends over 15 amino acids. The CDR3 bases are TGTGCCACCAGCAGTATAGCGGGAGCTACAGATACGCAGTATTTT. Translation: CATSSIAGATDTQYF.

This clonotype showed up just a few times. The chain uses TRBV4-3 and TRBJ2-7, with 9 bases lining up with TRBD1. V was clipped by 1 base and J by 3 bases; unmatched bases: 4. CDR1 and CDR2 (germline): LGHNA, YSLEER. CDR3 size: 15 residues. CDR3 sequence (DNA): TGCGCCAGCAGCCAAGGACAGGGGGTGATCTACGAGCAGTACTTC. This codes for CASSQGQGVIYEQYF.

J is TRBJ2-1 and V is TRBV12-3 or TRBV12-4; D is unclear. The CDR3 extends over 15 amino acids. Between the trimmed V and J ends, which lost 6 bases and 4 bases, there was a span of 16 bases. CDR3 loop: CASRVGAALYNEQFF. CDR3 DNA sequence: TGTGCCAGCAGGGTCGGAGCAGCCCTATACAATGAGCAGTTCTTC.

CDR3 nucleotide sequence: TGCGCCAGCAGCCAAGAGGTGCGGGGGCGGGATGAAAAACTGTTTTTT. As protein: CASSQEVRGRDEKLFF. The rearrangement uses TRBV4-3 and TRBJ1-4, with a weak D call TRBD1 (6 bases). Germline-derived CDR1 and CDR2 are LGHNA and YSLEER. Trimming left V 0 bases short and J 6 bases short, with 14 bases between. This CDR3 is 16 amino acids long.